The rows below give T cell receptor beta chains drawn from one sample of a study of HIV-infected patients and healthy controls. TCRdb processed the 5' RACE reads anew with MiXCR; each CDR3 protein has one entry. The sample has roughly 22,000 distinct CDR3 sequences, 8.5% to 9% seen once. Specimen: blood. The origin of the receptors is an adult in good health. Each CDR3 is given with its conserved first and last residue. D genes are given only for firm matches.

TRBV6-1	TRBJ2-3	14	-	CASSPRTVSDTQYF
TRBV20-1	TRBJ2-1	13	-	CSASFGTFNEQFF
TRBV2	TRBJ1-1	11	-	CASSEGLEAFF
TRBV11-2	TRBJ2-5	14	TRBD2	CASSRLAGKETQYF
TRBV25-1	TRBJ2-4	15	TRBD2	CASSRERGAKNIQYF
TRBV4-1	TRBJ1-1	15	TRBD1	CASSQDRGLNTEAFF
TRBV12-3/TRBV12-4	TRBJ1-1	14	-	CASSTRLRNTEAFF
TRBV27	TRBJ2-1	16	TRBD1	CASKTTGTGIPNEQFF
TRBV4-3	TRBJ2-7	14	-	CASSQDAQGREQYF
TRBV7-2	TRBJ2-2	14	-	CASSHFLGAGELFF
TRBV29-1	TRBJ2-1	11	-	CSVVQFREQFF
TRBV6-1	TRBJ1-4	17	-	CASSERGRGATNEKLFF
TRBV12-3/TRBV12-4	TRBJ2-2	12	TRBD2	CASRGGSGELFF
TRBV10-3	TRBJ2-2	15	-	CAISEPGRNTGELFF
TRBV4-2	TRBJ1-5	15	-	CASSLTKEGGQPQHF